These T cell receptor beta chains were read from a single sample in a study of blood T cell repertoires in COVID-19. Libraries were prepared by immunoSEQ multiplex PCR; TCRdb keeps only in-frame clonotypes and omits some of them. Here the sample spans 50,000 to 55,000 clones, roughly 89% being singletons. What was sequenced was peripheral blood. These receptors originate from an elderly man with acute or convalescent COVID-19. The CDR3 runs from the conserved cysteine through the conserved F or W. The D gene is left open where the match is weak. Clone size is not always given. Where it is, it says once, few, many or a class for expanded clones.

V gene,CDR3 length,J gene,clone size,D gene,CDR3 protein,CDR3 DNA
TRBV27,12,TRBJ1-2,NA,NA,CARHGGGGGYTF,TGTGCCAGACACGGGGGTGGTGGTGGCTACACCTTC
TRBV2,15,TRBJ2-3,NA,TRBD2,CASSYQTGRTHTQYF,TGTGCCAGCAGTTACCAGACCGGGAGGACTCATACGCAGTATTTT
TRBV5-1,16,TRBJ2-3,NA,NA,CASRTGLTTSTDTQYF,TGCGCCAGCCGAACAGGACTAACTACAAGCACAGATACGCAGTATTTT
TRBV5-8,16,TRBJ1-5,few,NA,CASSLGTAYSNQPQHF,TGTGCCAGCAGCTTGGGGACAGCTTATAGCAATCAGCCCCAGCATTTT
TRBV6-5,14,TRBJ2-5,NA,TRBD1,CASSYSDRRETQYF,TGTGCCAGCAGTTATTCGGACAGGAGAGAGACCCAGTACTTC
TRBV7-9,14,TRBJ2-3,NA,NA,CASSLPQSTDTQYF,TGTGCCAGCAGCTTACCACAGAGCACAGATACGCAGTATTTT
TRBV5-6,14,TRBJ1-1,NA,NA,CASSLLDRPHMAFF,TGTGCCAGCAGCTTGCTGGACAGACCTCATATGGCTTTCTTT
TRBV27,15,TRBJ2-5,NA,NA,CASSLGQAVQETQYF,TGTGCCAGCAGTTTGGGGCAGGCGGTCCAAGAGACCCAGTACTTC
TRBV12-5,15,TRBJ2-7,NA,TRBD1,CASGLGQGSSYEQYF,TGTGCTAGTGGTTTGGGACAGGGGAGCTCCTACGAGCAGTACTTC
TRBV19,16,TRBJ2-4,NA,TRBD1,CASSIPRTGPKNIQYF,TGTGCCAGTAGTATCCCACGGACAGGCCCCAAAAACATTCAGTACTTC
TRBV18,19,TRBJ1-5,once,TRBD1,CASSLGGTGGIVSNQPQHF,TGTGCCAGCTCCCTAGGGGGGACAGGGGGCATTGTAAGCAATCAGCCCCAGCATTTT
TRBV5-6,15,TRBJ1-6,few,NA,CASIQQGRNNSPLHF,TGTGCCAGCATCCAACAGGGACGGAATAATTCACCCCTCCACTTT
TRBV7-2,14,TRBJ2-7,NA,NA,CASSFRGRSYEQYF,TGTGCCAGCAGCTTCAGGGGACGGTCCTACGAGCAGTACTTC
TRBV2,15,TRBJ1-6,many,NA,CASSDGSSYNSPLHF,TGTGCCAGCAGTGACGGGAGCTCCTATAATTCACCCCTCCACTTT
TRBV6-5,14,TRBJ2-2,NA,TRBD2,CASISSGGTGELFF,TGTGCCAGCATAAGCAGCGGGGGAACCGGGGAGCTGTTTTTT
TRBV5-1,12,TRBJ1-2,NA,TRBD1,CASSTRTGGYTF,TGCGCCAGCAGCACCCGGACAGGTGGCTACACCTTC
TRBV2,14,TRBJ2-7,NA,NA,CASRDTSISYEQYF,TGTGCCAGCAGGGACACTTCTATCTCCTACGAGCAGTACTTC
TRBV7-9,14,TRBJ2-3,NA,NA,CASSFSGLTDTQYF,TGTGCCAGCAGCTTTTCGGGACTGACAGATACGCAGTATTTT
TRBV15,15,TRBJ2-5,NA,TRBD1,CATSLRTGGRETQYF,TGTGCCACCAGCTTGAGGACAGGGGGCAGGGAGACCCAGTACTTC
TRBV6-2/TRBV6-3,15,TRBJ1-6,NA,NA,CASSYYGTTNSPLHF,TGTGCCAGCAGTTACTACGGGACTACCAATTCACCCCTCCACTTT
TRBV18,15,TRBJ1-3,NA,NA,CASSPLESSGNTIYF,TGTGCCAGCTCACCATTGGAGAGCTCTGGAAACACCATATATTTT
TRBV28,12,TRBJ1-2,NA,NA,CASSSQAFGYTF,TGTGCCAGCAGTTCGCAGGCCTTTGGCTACACCTTC
TRBV7-3,15,TRBJ1-1,NA,NA,CASSSTGGTNTEAFF,TGTGCCAGCAGCTCAACGGGAGGGACGAACACTGAAGCTTTCTTT
TRBV5-4,15,TRBJ2-6,few,NA,CASSFGLAGANVLTF,TGTGCCAGCAGCTTTGGACTGGCTGGGGCCAACGTCCTGACTTTC
TRBV15,18,TRBJ2-1,NA,NA,CATSRPGGPTSSYNEQFF,TGTGCCACCAGCAGACCGGGGGGCCCGACTTCCTCCTACAATGAGCAGTTCTTC
TRBV5-6,17,TRBJ2-5,NA,TRBD2,CASSLFMGAGGRETQYF,TGTGCCAGCAGCTTGTTTATGGGAGCGGGGGGGCGTGAGACCCAGTACTTC
TRBV6-2/TRBV6-3,17,TRBJ2-6,NA,NA,CASRPGQLSSGANVLTF,TGTGCCAGCAGACCTGGACAGCTCAGCTCTGGGGCCAACGTCCTGACTTTC
TRBV6-5,15,TRBJ1-5,NA,TRBD1,CASRRDRGSNQPQHF,TGTGCCAGCAGGAGGGACAGGGGGAGCAATCAGCCCCAGCATTTT
TRBV5-5,14,TRBJ2-5,NA,TRBD1,CASSLGGGAETQYF,TGTGCCAGCAGCTTGGGAGGGGGCGCCGAGACCCAGTACTTC
TRBV30,16,TRBJ1-1,NA,TRBD1,CAWSWDRGPAVAEAFF,TGTGCCTGGTCCTGGGACAGGGGGCCGGCAGTAGCTGAAGCTTTCTTT
TRBV5-5,15,TRBJ1-6,NA,NA,CASNLAGGTNSPLHF,TGTGCCAGCAACCTCGCCGGAGGTACGAATTCACCCCTCCACTTT
TRBV18,14,TRBJ2-5,NA,TRBD2,CASSPQAGRETQYF,TGTGCCAGCTCACCTCAAGCGGGGAGGGAGACCCAGTACTTC
TRBV28,16,TRBJ2-3,NA,TRBD2,CASSFGGAMRADTQYF,TGTGCCAGCAGCTTCGGGGGGGCCATGAGGGCAGATACGCAGTATTTT
TRBV15,15,TRBJ2-5,NA,NA,CATSRDQVPQETQYF,TGTGCCACCAGCAGGGATCAGGTACCCCAAGAGACCCAGTACTTC
TRBV19,15,TRBJ1-5,NA,TRBD1,CASSLGQASNQPQHF,TGTGCCAGTAGTCTAGGACAGGCTAGCAATCAGCCCCAGCATTTT
TRBV7-9,15,TRBJ1-2,NA,NA,CASSSLRGAPDGYTF,TGTGCCAGCAGCTCCCTTCGGGGTGCGCCGGATGGCTACACCTTC
TRBV9,13,TRBJ2-7,NA,TRBD1,CASSPDRVREQYF,TGTGCCAGCAGCCCGGACAGGGTGCGGGAGCAGTACTTC
TRBV9,15,TRBJ2-1,NA,NA,CASSARTGGVNEQFF,TGTGCCAGCAGCGCGAGGACAGGAGGGGTAAATGAGCAGTTCTTC